A single sample gave rise to the 11 T cell receptor beta chains below, sequenced in a study of neurological immune-mediated disorders. TCRdb reprocessed the 5' RACE reads via MiXCR and lists one record per CDR3 protein. The data hold some 60,000 distinct CDR3 sequences, with 3.5% to 4.5% observed a single time. Sample: PBMCs. Every receptor here comes from a woman in her forties or fifties with multiple sclerosis.

This clonotype was detected ten times or more. This rearrangement joins TRBV6-5 to TRBJ1-2; the D gene is possibly TRBD1 (5 bases). Germline CDR1 is MNHEY and CDR2 is SVGAGI. The CDR3 is made up of 11 amino acids. The germline V and J ends were trimmed by 6 bases and 8 bases, with 10 bases remaining between them. The chain's CDR3 is CASRYRSGYTF. The CDR3 nucleotides are TGTGCCAGCAGATACAGGAGCGGCTACACCTTC.

This clonotype was recorded at least ten times. The V and J genes are TRBV4-3 and TRBJ1-5, with D uncertain. Deletions cut 0 bases from V and 1 base from J, with 1 base between. The germline CDR1 and CDR2 sequences are LGHNA and YSLEER. This CDR3 is built from 13 residues. CDR3 sequence (DNA): TGCGCCAGCAGCCAAGACAGCAATCAGCCCCAGCATTTT. Its protein is CASSQDSNQPQHF.

This clonotype was observed many times. Written as DNA, the CDR3 is TGCGCCAGCAGCTTTACAGGGCCAAATTCACCCCTCCACTTT. This gives the protein CASSFTGPNSPLHF. The chain is built from TRBV5-1 and TRBJ1-6, with a weak D call TRBD1 (6 bases). V was cut by 2 bases and J by 7 bases, with 10 bases left in between. The CDR3 loop spans 14 amino acids. CDR1 and CDR2 (germline): SGHRS, YFSETQ.

This clonotype has at least ten counts. The V and J genes are TRBV27 and TRBJ2-5; no clear D gene. The CDR3 loop spans 13 amino acids. Germline values: CDR1 MNHEY, CDR2 SMNVEV (reference sequence). V dropped 4 bases and J dropped 5 bases, with 11 bases sitting between them. In nucleotides, the CDR3 is TGTGCCAGCAGTTCCCTATCTTTTGAGACCCAGTACTTC. It codes for CASSSLSFETQYF.

The sample holds many counts of this clonotype. The genes are TRBV15 and TRBJ1-4; D gene ambiguous. The CDR3 contains 12 residues. From germline, CDR1 is LNHNV and CDR2 YYDKDF (reference sequence). V gave up 6 bases and J gave up 5 bases, with 7 bases separating them. Here the CDR3 DNA reads TGTGCCACCAGAGGTGGAAATGAAAAACTGTTTTTT. This sequence encodes CATRGGNEKLFF.

Many counts were recorded for this clonotype. The chain combines TRBV5-1 with TRBJ2-1, with D unresolved. V was shortened by 4 bases and J by 10 bases, with 12 bases between the two germline ends. The CDR3 has 12 residues. Germline V CDR1 and CDR2: SGHRS, YFSETQ. CDR3 nucleotides: TGCGCCAGCAGCCCCGAGTGGGGAGAGCAGTTCTTC. Its translation: CASSPEWGEQFF. The variable domain in full, completed from reference TRBV5-1 and TRBJ2-1, reads KAGVTQTPRYLIKTRGQQVTLSCSPISGHRSVSWYQQTPGQGLQFLFEYFSETQRNKGNFPGRFSGRQFSNSRSEMNVSTLELGDSALYLCASSPEWGEQFFGPGTRLTVL.

The V gene is TRBV7-9, the J gene TRBJ2-1; 11 bases map to TRBD2. Germline CDR1 and CDR2: SEHNR and FQNEAQ (reference sequence). The CDR3 runs 17 residues. The V segment lost 5 bases and the J segment 3 bases; nucleotides outside the gene matches: 9. In DNA form, the CDR3 reads TGTGCCAGCAGCCAGGGGGGGACTAGCGGAAACTACAATGAGCAGTTCTTC. Its protein is CASSQGGTSGNYNEQFF.

This clonotype was picked up a small number of times. The chain has TRBV20-1 and TRBJ1-1, with D possibly matching TRBD1 (5 bases). The germline CDR1 and CDR2 sequences are DFQATT and SNEGSKA (reference sequence). This CDR3 has 18 amino acids. V lost 0 bases, J lost 0 bases, and 20 bases lay in between. The CDR3 reads CSARDPGAKSNMNTEAFF. For the CDR3, the DNA is TGCAGTGCTAGAGATCCTGGGGCAAAGTCTAACATGAACACTGAAGCTTTCTTT.

This clonotype showed up just a few times. The CDR3 DNA reads TGCGCCAGCAGCTTGGCAGGACAGTCCAACAATGAGCAGTTCTTC. Translated: CASSLAGQSNNEQFF. The chain is built from TRBV5-1 and TRBJ2-1; TRBD1 is a possible D gene (6 bases). The germline V gene has CDR1 SGHRS and CDR2 YFSETQ. Trimming removed 0 bases at V and 5 bases at J, with 12 bases between. This CDR3 contains 15 residues.

This clonotype has ten or more counts. This sequence joins TRBV5-6 and TRBJ2-3; unclear D gene. The V and J ends lost 2 bases and 0 bases respectively, with 4 bases between them. CDR3 length: 13 amino acids. Germline loops: CDR1 SGHDT, CDR2 YYEEEE. CDR3 amino acids: CASSFISTDTQYF. CDR3 nucleotides: TGTGCCAGCAGCTTCATTAGCACAGATACGCAGTATTTT.

Ten or more counts support this clonotype. The chain employs TRBV9 and TRBJ2-2; TRBD2 is a possible D gene (6 bases). The germline V gene encodes CDR1 SGDLS and CDR2 YYNGEE. The CDR3 has 16 residues. V lost 2 bases and J 1 base, leaving 12 bases between the germline ends. The DNA for the CDR3 is TGTGCCAGCAGCGTTGGGGGGAACCTGAACACCGGGGAGCTGTTTTTT. Translation gives CASSVGGNLNTGELFF.